The 14 T cell receptor beta chains presented below share a single source sample, sequenced in a study of lymphopenia after photon versus proton radiotherapy (dated by TCRdb to between 2018 and 2021). The library was obtained by the immunoSEQ multiplex PCR assay. TCRdb carries this immuneACCESS record with in-frame sequences only. Its versions omit some clonotypes, under half of them owing to an unresolved V gene in the studies checked, with the rest unexplained. Across this sample there are around 20,000 clones, with 85% seen only once. About 19% of the sample is held by the ten biggest clonotypes. The source was peripheral blood, collected from a patient treated with photon-based radiotherapy. The receptor set was obtained from a man in his 60s with pancreatic cancer.

The chain employs TRBV2 and TRBJ2-1; 7 nucleotides agree with TRBD2. The CDR3 is 12 residues long. Looked up from germline, CDR1 is SNHLY and CDR2 is FYNNEI. Trimming cost V 2 bases and J 14 bases; bases outside gene matches: 6. CDR3: CASSEFVGGKFF. CDR3 nucleotides: TGTGCCAGCAGTGAATTCGTCGGGGGGAAGTTCTTC. Full variable domain (missing parts from reference TRBV2 and TRBJ2-1): EPEVTQTPSHQVTQMGQEVILRCVPISNHLYFYWYRQILGQKVEFLVSFYNNEISEKSEIFDDQFSVERPDGSNFTLKIRSTKLEDSAMYFCASSEFVGGKFFGPGTRLTVL.

The chain has TRBV6-6 and TRBJ1-2, with D unclear. Germline lookup yields CDR1 MNHNY and CDR2 SVGAGI (reference sequence). V lost 6 bases and J 8 bases, leaving 19 bases between the germline ends. The CDR3 runs to 14 residues. CDR3 nucleotides: TGTGCCAGCAGGAACGTTTGGGGTTCTTGGGGCTACACCTTC. Protein product: CASRNVWGSWGYTF.

This clone was counted a few times. The chain couples TRBV6-8 to TRBJ2-2, with 8 bases identical to TRBD2. V shed 7 bases and J 13 bases; nucleotides not matched to a gene: 17. Germline loops: CDR1 MNHGY, CDR2 SAAAGT. The CDR3 length is 15 residues. DNA of the CDR3: TGTGCCAGCACCCAACGGGGGACCGGGGGGGATACGCTGTTTTTT. Protein: CASTQRGTGGDTLFF.

V usage is TRBV19 and J usage is TRBJ2-6, with D possibly being TRBD2 (5 bases). V lost 2 bases and J lost 3, with 8 bases in between. Germline assignment: CDR1 LNHDA and CDR2 SQIVND (reference sequence). The CDR3 consists of 15 residues. CDR3 coding DNA: TGTGCCAGTAGTATATCCGGGGATGGGGCCAACGTCCTGACTTTC. Translation gives CASSISGDGANVLTF.

This clone appeared once. The gene calls are TRBV7-3 and TRBJ1-1, with a tentative D call TRBD1 (6 bases). Trimming removed 5 bases at V and 1 base at J, with 14 bases between. Germline V gene data show CDR1 as SGHTA and CDR2 as FQGTGA. This CDR3 contains 15 residues. The CDR3 sequence: CASSRDRTGNTEAFF. CDR3 DNA: TGTGCCAGCAGCCGCGACAGGACGGGGAACACTGAAGCTTTCTTT.

There are a few counts of this clone. A read error is likely here: a far larger clone is one base away. The J gene is TRBJ2-6, the V gene TRBV1; TRBD1 was called by the table and not checked on the DNA. TRBV1 is designated a pseudogene. This CDR3 is 18 amino acids long. The CDR3 DNA sequence: TGCACCAGCAGGGACAGGGAGAGCTCTACCTCTGGGGCCAACGTCCTGACTTTC. Amino acids: CTSRDRESSTSGANVLTF.

The chain has TRBV5-1 and TRBJ1-5; 11 bases line up with TRBD1. After removal of 3 bases from V and 5 bases from J, the junction contained 4 bases not matched to a gene. Germline-derived CDR1 and CDR2 are SGHRS and YFSETQ. The CDR3 spans 15 residues. The CDR3 protein is CASSWTGGKDQPQHF. CDR3 DNA: TGCGCCAGCAGCTGGACAGGGGGCAAGGATCAGCCCCAGCATTTT.

The chain recombines TRBV14 with TRBJ1-2, with D unresolved. The V and J ends lost 1 base and 4 bases respectively, with 10 bases between them. There are 14 residues in the CDR3. The germline CDR1 and CDR2 sequences are SGHDN and FVKESK. The DNA for the CDR3 is TGTGCCAGCAGCCAAGGGATCCGACTCTATGGCTACACCTTC. Its protein product is CASSQGIRLYGYTF.

The genes are TRBV5-1 and TRBJ1-6; perhaps TRBD1 as D (5 bases). This CDR3 has 13 amino acids. V was pared by 5 bases and J by 6 bases, with 9 bases between. The germline CDR1 and CDR2 sequences are SGHRS and YFSETQ. As DNA, the CDR3 is TGCGCCAGCAGTGTAGGGACTAATTCACCCCTCCACTTT. It codes for CASSVGTNSPLHF.

The CDR3 loop is CASSITGSSYEQYF. CDR3 sequence (DNA): TGTGCCAGCAGCATCACAGGGAGCTCCTACGAGCAGTACTTC. The J gene is TRBJ2-7, the V gene TRBV5-4, with D perhaps TRBD1 (6 bases). The ends were cut back, 4 bases at V and 0 bases at J, with 11 bases in the middle. CDR1 and CDR2 from the germline V gene are SGHNT and YYREEE (reference sequence). The CDR3 is 14 residues long.

The chain links TRBV5-4 to TRBJ1-1, with no clear D. The germline CDR1 and CDR2 sequences are SGHNT and YYREEE (reference sequence). There are 13 residues in the CDR3. V lost 2 bases to trimming and J lost 5 bases, with 10 bases between them. The CDR3 protein is CASSLGPGTEAFF. The CDR3 coding sequence is TGTGCCAGCAGCTTAGGTCCCGGGACTGAAGCTTTCTTT.

The CDR3 region is CASSLIRFLANTGELFF. In DNA form, the CDR3 reads TGTGCCAGCAGCTTGATACGATTTCTAGCGAACACCGGGGAGCTGTTTTTT. V and J are TRBV5-6 and TRBJ2-2; no clear D gene. The CDR3 is 17 residues long. V gave up 1 base and J gave up 0 bases, with 13 bases separating them. Germline assignment: CDR1 SGHDT and CDR2 YYEEEE.

The chain couples TRBV10-1 to TRBJ2-3; tentatively, D is TRBD1 or TRBD2 (5 bases each). Germline V gene sequence: CDR1 WNHNN, CDR2 SYGVQD (reference sequence). The CDR3 is made up of 14 amino acids. V was shortened by 5 bases and J by 3 bases, with 12 bases between the two germline ends. In DNA, the CDR3 is TGCGCCAGCAGTAACGCAGGGAGAACAGATACGCAGTATTTT. Its protein is CASSNAGRTDTQYF.

The V call is TRBV18, the J call TRBJ2-1; D ambiguous. The CDR3 spans 14 residues. Per germline, CDR1 KGHSH and CDR2 LQKENI. Trimming took 5 bases from V and 3 from J, leaving 11 bases between them. The CDR3 nucleotides read TGTGCCAGCTCAACTTGGAACCTCTACAATGAGCAGTTCTTC. Amino acid sequence: CASSTWNLYNEQFF.